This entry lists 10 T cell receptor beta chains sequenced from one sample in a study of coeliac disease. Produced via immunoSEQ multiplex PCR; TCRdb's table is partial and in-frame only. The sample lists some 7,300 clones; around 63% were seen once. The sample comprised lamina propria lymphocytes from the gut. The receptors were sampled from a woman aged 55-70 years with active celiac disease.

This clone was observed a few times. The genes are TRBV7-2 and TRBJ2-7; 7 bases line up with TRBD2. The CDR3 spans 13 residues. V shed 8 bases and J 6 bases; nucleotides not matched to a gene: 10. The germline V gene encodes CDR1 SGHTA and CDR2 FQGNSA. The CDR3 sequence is CASSLNPGGEQYF. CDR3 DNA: TGTGCCAGCTCCCTGAACCCGGGGGGCGAGCAGTACTTC.

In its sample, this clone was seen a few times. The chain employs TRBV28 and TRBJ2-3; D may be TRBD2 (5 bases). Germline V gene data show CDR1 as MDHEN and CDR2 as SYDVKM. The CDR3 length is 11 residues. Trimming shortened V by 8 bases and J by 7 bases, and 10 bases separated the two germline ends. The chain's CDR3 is CASSSGNTQYF. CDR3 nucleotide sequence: TGTGCCAGCTCCAGCGGCAATACGCAGTATTTT.

Written as DNA, the CDR3 is TGTGCCAGCAGCCCCAAGGAGCCGTATTTGGGCTACACCTTC. Amino acid sequence: CASSPKEPYLGYTF. The chain combines TRBV5-5 with TRBJ1-2; unclear D gene. V lost 4 bases to trimming and J lost 8 bases, with 18 bases between them. The CDR3 runs to 14 residues. The germline CDR1 and CDR2 sequences are SGHKS and YYEKEE (reference sequence).

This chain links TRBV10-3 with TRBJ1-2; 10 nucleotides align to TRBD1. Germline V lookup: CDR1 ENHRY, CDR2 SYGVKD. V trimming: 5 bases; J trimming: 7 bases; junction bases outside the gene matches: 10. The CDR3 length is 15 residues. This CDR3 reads CAISSGQGSISGYTF. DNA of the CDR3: TGTGCCATCAGTTCGGGACAGGGGTCAATTTCTGGCTACACCTTC.

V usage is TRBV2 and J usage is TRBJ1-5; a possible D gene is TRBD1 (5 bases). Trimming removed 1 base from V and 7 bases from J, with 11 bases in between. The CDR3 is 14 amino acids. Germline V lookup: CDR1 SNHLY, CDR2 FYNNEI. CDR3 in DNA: TGTGCCAGCAGTGAAGTCAGGGTCGGCCAGCCCCAGCATTTT. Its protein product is CASSEVRVGQPQHF. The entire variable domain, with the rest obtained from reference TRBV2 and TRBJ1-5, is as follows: EPEVTQTPSHQVTQMGQEVILRCVPISNHLYFYWYRQILGQKVEFLVSFYNNEISEKSEIFDDQFSVERPDGSNFTLKIRSTKLEDSAMYFCASSEVRVGQPQHFGDGTRLSIL.

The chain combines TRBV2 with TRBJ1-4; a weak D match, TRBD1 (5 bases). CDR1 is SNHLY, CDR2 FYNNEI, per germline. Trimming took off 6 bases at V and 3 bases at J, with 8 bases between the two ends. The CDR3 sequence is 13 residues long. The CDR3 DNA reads TGTGCCAGCAGGTGGACACCTAATGAAAAACTGTTTTTT. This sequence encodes CASRWTPNEKLFF.

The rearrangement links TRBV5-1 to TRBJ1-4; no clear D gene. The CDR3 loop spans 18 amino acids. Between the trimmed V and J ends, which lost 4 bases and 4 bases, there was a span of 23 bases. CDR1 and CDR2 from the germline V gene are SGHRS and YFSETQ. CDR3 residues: CASSPTSFVSGNNEKLFF. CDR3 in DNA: TGCGCCAGCAGCCCGACCTCCTTCGTCTCGGGAAATAATGAAAAACTGTTTTTT. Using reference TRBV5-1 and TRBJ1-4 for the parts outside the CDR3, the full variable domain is KAGVTQTPRYLIKTRGQQVTLSCSPISGHRSVSWYQQTPGQGLQFLFEYFSETQRNKGNFPGRFSGRQFSNSRSEMNVSTLELGDSALYLCASSPTSFVSGNNEKLFFGSGTQLSVL.

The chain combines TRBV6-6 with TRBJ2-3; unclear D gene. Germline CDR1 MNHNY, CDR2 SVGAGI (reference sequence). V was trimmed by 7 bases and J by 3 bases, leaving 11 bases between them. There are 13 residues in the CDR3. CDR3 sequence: CASTLAGTDTQYF. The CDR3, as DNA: TGTGCCAGCACCCTCGCAGGTACAGATACGCAGTATTTT.

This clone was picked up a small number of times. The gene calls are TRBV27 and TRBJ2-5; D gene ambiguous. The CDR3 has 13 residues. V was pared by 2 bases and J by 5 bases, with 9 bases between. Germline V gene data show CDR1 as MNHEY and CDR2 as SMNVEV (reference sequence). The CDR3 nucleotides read TGTGCCAGCAGTTTAATAGTTCGGGAGACCCAGTACTTC. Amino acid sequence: CASSLIVRETQYF.

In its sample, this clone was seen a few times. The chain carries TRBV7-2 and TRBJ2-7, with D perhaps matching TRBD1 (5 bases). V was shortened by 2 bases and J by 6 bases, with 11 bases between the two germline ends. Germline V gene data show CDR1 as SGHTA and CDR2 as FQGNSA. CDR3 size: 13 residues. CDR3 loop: CASSLLTGTEQYF. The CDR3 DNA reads TGTGCCAGCAGCTTATTAACAGGAACCGAGCAGTACTTC.